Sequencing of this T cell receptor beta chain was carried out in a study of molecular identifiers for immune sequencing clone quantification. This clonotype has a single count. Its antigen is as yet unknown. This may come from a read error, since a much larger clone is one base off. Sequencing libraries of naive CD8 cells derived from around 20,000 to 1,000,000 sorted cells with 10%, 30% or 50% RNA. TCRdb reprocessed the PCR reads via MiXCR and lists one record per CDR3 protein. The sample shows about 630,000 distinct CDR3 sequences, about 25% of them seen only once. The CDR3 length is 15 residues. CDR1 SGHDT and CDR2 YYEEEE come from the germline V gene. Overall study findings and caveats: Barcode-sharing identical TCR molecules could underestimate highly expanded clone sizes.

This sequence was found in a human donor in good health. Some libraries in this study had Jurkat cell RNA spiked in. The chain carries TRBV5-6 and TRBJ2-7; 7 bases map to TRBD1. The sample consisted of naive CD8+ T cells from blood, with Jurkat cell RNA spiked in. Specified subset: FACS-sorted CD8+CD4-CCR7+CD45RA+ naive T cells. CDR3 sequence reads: CASSLGGTDSYEQCF. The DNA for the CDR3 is TGTGCCAGCAGCTTGGGGGGGACAGACTCCTACGAGCAGTGCTTC.